The 17 T cell receptor beta chains below come from one sample, sequenced in a study of OX40 agonist ivuxolimab in advanced cancers. Profiling relied on immunoSEQ multiplex PCR, and the TCRdb table lists in-frame clones only, not all of them. The top ten hold 4.2% of the sample, which has about 43,000 clones, 75% to 85% seen once. Sequenced material: CD4+ or CD8+ T cells sorted from blood, taken in a trial of the OX40 agonist ivuxolimab. These receptor sequences come from an adult with an advanced solid tumor such as melanoma, head and neck, liver or kidney cancer.

The V gene is TRBV21-1, the J gene TRBJ2-7. TRBV21-1 is a listed pseudogene. The CDR3 runs 13 residues. CDR3 coding DNA: TGTGCCAGCAGATTCTCATACTCCTACGAGCAGTACTTC. Protein sequence: CASRFSYSYEQYF.

This clone has just a few counts. The J gene is TRBJ1-6, the V gene TRBV9; 7 nucleotides align to TRBD1. The trim removed 3 bases at V and 2 bases at J, leaving 5 bases unmatched. The V gene's germline CDR1 is SGDLS and CDR2 YYNGEE. The CDR3 totals 16 residues. Written as DNA, the CDR3 is TGTGCCAGCAGCGCCCAGGGGGGCCCCTATAATTCACCCCTCCACTTT. This translates into CASSAQGGPYNSPLHF. Filled out from reference TRBV9 and TRBJ1-6, the complete variable domain reads DSGVTQTPKHLITATGQRVTLRCSPRSGDLSVYWYQQSLDQGLQFLIQYYNGEERAKGNILERFSAQQFPDLHSELNLSSLELGDSALYFCASSAQGGPYNSPLHFGNGTRLTVT.

The genes are TRBV27 and TRBJ1-1, with D perhaps TRBD1 (5 bases). The CDR3 is 13 amino acids. V was clipped by 2 bases and J by 3 bases, with 7 bases between them. Germline CDR1 reads MNHEY; CDR2 reads SMNVEV (reference sequence). The CDR3 DNA is TGTGCCAGCAGTTTAAACAGGTACACTGAAGCTTTCTTT. Translating it yields CASSLNRYTEAFF.

This clone was seen a handful of times. The J gene is TRBJ2-1, the V gene TRBV9; 9 nucleotides align to TRBD2. V gave up 2 bases and J gave up 9 bases; unmatched junction bases: 9. The germline V gene has CDR1 SGDLS and CDR2 YYNGEE. The CDR3 runs 15 residues. CDR3 bases: TGTGCCAGCAGCGTTAGTAGCGGGAGATTAGGTGAGCAGTTCTTC. Translating it yields CASSVSSGRLGEQFF. Full variable domain (remainder filled in from reference TRBV9 and TRBJ2-1): DSGVTQTPKHLITATGQRVTLRCSPRSGDLSVYWYQQSLDQGLQFLIQYYNGEERAKGNILERFSAQQFPDLHSELNLSSLELGDSALYFCASSVSSGRLGEQFFGPGTRLTVL.

The chain is built from TRBV18 and TRBJ1-5, with a tentative D call TRBD1 (5 bases). From germline, CDR1 is KGHSH and CDR2 LQKENI. The CDR3 runs 14 residues. V lost 2 bases and J lost 12, with 17 bases in between. The CDR3 sequence is CASSPEGSGTNQHF. The CDR3 region has the DNA TGTGCCAGCTCACCAGAAGGATCCGGGACCAACCAGCATTTT.

The CDR3 DNA follows: TGTGCCAGCAGCTCCTTCGTGGACACTGAAGCTTTCTTT. Its protein product is CASSSFVDTEAFF. This chain uses TRBV7-2 with TRBJ1-1; D ambiguous. There are 13 residues in the CDR3. Per the germline V gene, CDR1 is SGHTA and CDR2 is FQGNSA. V was shortened by 4 bases and J by 3 bases, with 9 bases between the two germline ends.

This chain links TRBV4-3 with TRBJ2-7; D gene unclear. Germline V CDR1 and CDR2: LGHNA, YSLEER. This CDR3 region has 15 residues. V was pared by 0 bases and J by 0 bases, with 9 bases between. CDR3 sequence (DNA): TGCGCCAGCAGCCAAGATCACGCTGGCTCCTACGAGCAGTACTTC. This translates into CASSQDHAGSYEQYF.

The chain joins TRBV15 to TRBJ1-6, with D perhaps TRBD1 (5 bases). The CDR3 sequence is 14 residues long. Trimming took 0 bases from V and 7 from J, leaving 7 bases between them. Germline CDR1 LNHNV, CDR2 YYDKDF (reference sequence). The CDR3, as DNA: TGTGCCACCAGCAGAGATGGGGGGAATTCACCCCTCCACTTT. This translates into CATSRDGGNSPLHF.

The chain couples TRBV7-9 to TRBJ2-4, with D possibly TRBD1 on 6 matching bases. Germline V lookup: CDR1 SEHNR, CDR2 FQNEAQ (reference sequence). V lost 2 bases and J 0 bases, leaving 8 bases between the germline ends. This CDR3 contains 15 residues. The CDR3 spells CASSLKGVAKNIQYF. The CDR3 nucleotides are TGTGCCAGCAGCTTAAAGGGGGTAGCCAAAAACATTCAGTACTTC.

V and J are TRBV10-1 and TRBJ2-2; TRBD2 matches at 10 bases. The CDR3 loop spans 16 amino acids. Germline V gives CDR1 WNHNN, CDR2 SYGVQD (reference sequence). Losses at the gene ends were 5 bases for V and 6 bases for J; bases not matched to a gene: 9. Here the CDR3 reads CASSPASGSVAGELFF. The CDR3 coding sequence is TGCGCCAGCAGTCCGGCTAGCGGGAGTGTTGCCGGGGAGCTGTTTTTT.

This chain links TRBV2 with TRBJ2-1; 9 bases are shared with TRBD2. The germline CDR1 and CDR2 sequences are SNHLY and FYNNEI. This CDR3 spans 17 amino acids. The V segment lost 5 bases and the J segment 0 bases; nucleotides outside the gene matches: 8. The CDR3: CASSSSSGGLSYNEQFF. CDR3 DNA: TGTGCCAGCAGTTCTAGTAGCGGGGGCCTCTCCTACAATGAGCAGTTCTTC.

Here the CDR3 reads CASSLGGGTSTDTQYF. As DNA, the CDR3 is TGCGCCAGCAGCTTGGGCGGCGGGACTAGCACAGATACGCAGTATTTT. The chain combines TRBV5-1 with TRBJ2-3; TRBD2 is a possible D gene (6 bases). CDR1 is SGHRS, CDR2 YFSETQ, per germline. V dropped 0 bases and J dropped 0 bases, with 11 bases sitting between them. This CDR3 contains 16 residues.

This clone was picked up a small number of times. The chain joins TRBV11-3 to TRBJ1-1; D possibly corresponds to TRBD1 (6 bases). V dropped 4 bases and J dropped 11 bases, with 20 bases sitting between them. Germline V gives CDR1 SGHNT, CDR2 YENEEA. The CDR3 extends over 14 amino acids. In nucleotides, the CDR3 is TGTGCCAGCAGCTCAGGGGCCCGGTTAAGTCCGGCTTTCTTT. This sequence encodes CASSSGARLSPAFF.

The chain couples TRBV25-1 to TRBJ1-1; TRBD1 matches at 9 bases. V lost 6 bases and J lost 0; bases outside the gene matches: 2. The CDR3 sequence is 14 residues long. Germline CDR1 and CDR2: MGHDK and SYGVNS. This CDR3 reads CASRRQGVNTEAFF. The CDR3 DNA sequence: TGTGCCAGCAGGCGACAGGGGGTGAACACTGAAGCTTTCTTT. Filled out from reference TRBV25-1 and TRBJ1-1, the complete variable domain reads EADIYQTPRYLVIGTGKKITLECSQTMGHDKMYWYQQDPGMELHLIHYSYGVNSTEKGDLSSESTVSRIRTEHFPLTLESARPSHTSQYLCASRRQGVNTEAFFGQGTRLTVV.

In nucleotides, the CDR3 is TGTGCCAGCAGCACAGGACCCACAGGGAAGAGCAATCAGCCCCAGCATTTT. This translates into CASSTGPTGKSNQPQHF. J is TRBJ1-5 and V is TRBV28; weak D call: TRBD1 (6 bases). CDR1 and CDR2 (germline): MDHEN, SYDVKM. The CDR3 extends over 17 amino acids. V was cut by 6 bases and J by 1 base, with 19 bases left in between.

CDR3 protein: CASSPPRGGQQYF. CDR3 in DNA: TGTGCCAGCAGCCCCCCTAGGGGGGGGCAGCAGTACTTC. J is TRBJ2-7 and V is TRBV7-9, with D perhaps matching TRBD2 (7 bases). In germline, CDR1 is SEHNR, CDR2 FQNEAQ (reference sequence). The CDR3 runs to 13 residues. V was trimmed by 5 bases and J by 8 bases, leaving 16 bases between them.

In DNA, the CDR3 is TGTGCCAGCAGCTTAGGCCTAGCGGGGGTGGAGCAGTTCTTC. Its protein is CASSLGLAGVEQFF. J is TRBJ2-1 and V is TRBV7-9; 10 nucleotides line up with TRBD2. The length of the CDR3 is 14 residues. In germline, CDR1 is SEHNR, CDR2 FQNEAQ (reference sequence). V shed 1 base, J shed 10 bases, and the junction held 4 bases outside the gene matches.